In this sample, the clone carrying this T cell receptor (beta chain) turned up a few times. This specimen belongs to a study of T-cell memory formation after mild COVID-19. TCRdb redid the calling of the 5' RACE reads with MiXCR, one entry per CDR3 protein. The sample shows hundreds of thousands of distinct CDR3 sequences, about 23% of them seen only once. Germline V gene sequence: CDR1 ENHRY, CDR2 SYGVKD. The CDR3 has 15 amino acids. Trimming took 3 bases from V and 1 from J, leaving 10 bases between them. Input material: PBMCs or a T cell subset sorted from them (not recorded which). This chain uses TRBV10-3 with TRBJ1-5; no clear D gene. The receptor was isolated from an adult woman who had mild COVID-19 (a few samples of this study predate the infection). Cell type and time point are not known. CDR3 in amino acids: CAISEGTASNQPQHF. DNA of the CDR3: TGTGCCATCAGTGAAGGAACAGCGAGCAATCAGCCCCAGCATTTT.